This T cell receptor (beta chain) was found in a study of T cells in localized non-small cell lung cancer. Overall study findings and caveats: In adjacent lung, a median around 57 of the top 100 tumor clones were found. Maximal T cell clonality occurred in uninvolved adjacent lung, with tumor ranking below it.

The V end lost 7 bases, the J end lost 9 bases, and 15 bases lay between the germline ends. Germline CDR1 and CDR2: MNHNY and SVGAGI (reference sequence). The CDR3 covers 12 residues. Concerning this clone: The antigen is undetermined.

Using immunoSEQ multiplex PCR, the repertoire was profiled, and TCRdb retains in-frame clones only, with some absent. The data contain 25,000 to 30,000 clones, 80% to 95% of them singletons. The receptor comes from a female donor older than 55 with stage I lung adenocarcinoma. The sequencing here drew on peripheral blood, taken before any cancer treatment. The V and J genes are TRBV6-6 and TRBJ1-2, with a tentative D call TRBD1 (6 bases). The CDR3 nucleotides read TGTGCCAGCAACTTACAGGGTTCGAGCTACACCTTC. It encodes CASNLQGSSYTF.